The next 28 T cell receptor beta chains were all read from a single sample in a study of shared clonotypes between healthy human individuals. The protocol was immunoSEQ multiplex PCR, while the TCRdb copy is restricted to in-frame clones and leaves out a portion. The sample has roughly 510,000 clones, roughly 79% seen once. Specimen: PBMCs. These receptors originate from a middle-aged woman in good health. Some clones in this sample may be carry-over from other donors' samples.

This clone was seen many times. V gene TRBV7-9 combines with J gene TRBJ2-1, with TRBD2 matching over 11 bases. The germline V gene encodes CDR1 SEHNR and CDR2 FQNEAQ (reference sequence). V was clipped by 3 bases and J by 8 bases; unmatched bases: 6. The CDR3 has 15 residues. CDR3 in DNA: TGTGCCAGCAGCTTCCGGACTAGCGGGTCCTATGAGCAGTTCTTC. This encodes CASSFRTSGSYEQFF.

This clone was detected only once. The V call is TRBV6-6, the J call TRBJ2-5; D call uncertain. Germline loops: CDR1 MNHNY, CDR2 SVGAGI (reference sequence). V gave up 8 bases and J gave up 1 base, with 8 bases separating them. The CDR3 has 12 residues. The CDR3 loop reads CASGSVQETQYF. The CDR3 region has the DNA TGTGCCAGCGGGTCGGTCCAAGAGACCCAGTACTTC.

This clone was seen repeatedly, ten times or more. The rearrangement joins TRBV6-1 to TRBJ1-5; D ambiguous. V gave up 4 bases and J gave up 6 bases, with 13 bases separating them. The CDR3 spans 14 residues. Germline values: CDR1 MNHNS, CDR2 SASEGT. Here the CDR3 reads CASSGAPDVQPQHF. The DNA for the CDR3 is TGTGCCAGCAGTGGAGCGCCGGACGTTCAGCCCCAGCATTTT.

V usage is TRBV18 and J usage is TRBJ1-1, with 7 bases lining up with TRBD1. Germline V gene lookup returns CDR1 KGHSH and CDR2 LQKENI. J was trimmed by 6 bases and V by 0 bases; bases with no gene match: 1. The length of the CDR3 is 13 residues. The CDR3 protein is CASSPPQGPEAFF. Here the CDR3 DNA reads TGTGCCAGCTCACCACCACAGGGGCCTGAAGCTTTCTTT.

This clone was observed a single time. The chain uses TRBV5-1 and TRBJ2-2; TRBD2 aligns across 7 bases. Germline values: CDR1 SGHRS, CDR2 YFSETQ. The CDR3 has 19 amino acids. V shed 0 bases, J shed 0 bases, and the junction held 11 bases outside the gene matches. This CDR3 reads CASSLAGASGTTNTGELFF. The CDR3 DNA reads TGCGCCAGCAGCTTGGCCGGGGCCTCCGGGACTACGAACACCGGGGAGCTGTTTTTT.

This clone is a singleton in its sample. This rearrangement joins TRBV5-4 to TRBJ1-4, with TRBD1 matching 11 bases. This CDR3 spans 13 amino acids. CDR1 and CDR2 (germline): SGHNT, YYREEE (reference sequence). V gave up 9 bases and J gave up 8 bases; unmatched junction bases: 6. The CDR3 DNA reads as TGTGCCATGCAGGACAGGGGGCGGGAAAAACTGTTTTTT. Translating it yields CAMQDRGREKLFF.

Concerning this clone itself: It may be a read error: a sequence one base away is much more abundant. The CDR3 DNA reads TGTGCCTGGACTACTAGCACAGATACGCAGTATTTT. This encodes CAWTTSTDTQYF. This chain links TRBV30 with TRBJ2-3, with unresolved D. V shed 4 bases and J shed 0 bases, with 5 bases lying between them. The germline CDR1 and CDR2 sequences are GTSNPN and SVGIG (reference sequence). This CDR3 is 12 amino acids long.

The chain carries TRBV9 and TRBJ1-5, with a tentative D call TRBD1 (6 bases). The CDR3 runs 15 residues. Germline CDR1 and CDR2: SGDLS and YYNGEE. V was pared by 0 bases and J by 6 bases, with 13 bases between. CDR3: CASSVVAGDFQPQHF. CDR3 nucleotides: TGTGCCAGCAGCGTAGTGGCAGGGGATTTTCAGCCCCAGCATTTT.

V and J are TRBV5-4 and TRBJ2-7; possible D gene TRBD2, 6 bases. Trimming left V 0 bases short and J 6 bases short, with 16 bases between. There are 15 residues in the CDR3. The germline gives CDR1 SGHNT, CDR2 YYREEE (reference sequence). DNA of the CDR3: TGTGCCAGCAGCTTGGGGGGCGGGAAGTCGGGCGAGCAGTACTTC. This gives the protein CASSLGGGKSGEQYF.

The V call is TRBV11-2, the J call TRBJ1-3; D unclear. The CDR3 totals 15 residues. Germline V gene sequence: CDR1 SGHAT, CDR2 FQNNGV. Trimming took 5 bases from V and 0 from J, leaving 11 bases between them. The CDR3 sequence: CASSPGRGSGNTIYF. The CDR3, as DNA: TGTGCCAGCAGCCCGGGCCGAGGCTCTGGAAACACCATATATTTT.

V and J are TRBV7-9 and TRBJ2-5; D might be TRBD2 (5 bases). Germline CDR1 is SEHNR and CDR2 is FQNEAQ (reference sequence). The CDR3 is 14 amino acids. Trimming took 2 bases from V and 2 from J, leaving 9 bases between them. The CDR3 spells CASSLNSGQETQYF. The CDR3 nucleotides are TGTGCCAGCAGCTTAAATTCGGGGCAAGAGACCCAGTACTTC.

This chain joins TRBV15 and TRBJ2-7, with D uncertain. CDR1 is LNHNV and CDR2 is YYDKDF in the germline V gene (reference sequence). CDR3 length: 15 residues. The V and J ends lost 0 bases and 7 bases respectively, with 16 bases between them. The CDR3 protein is CATSRDSAGAREQYF. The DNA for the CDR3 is TGTGCCACCAGCAGAGATTCGGCAGGAGCAAGGGAGCAGTACTTC.

CDR3 in amino acids: CAWSVQQADGYTF. The CDR3 DNA reads TGTGCCTGGAGTGTACAGCAAGCAGATGGCTACACCTTC. The chain links TRBV30 to TRBJ1-2; no definite D call. The CDR3 extends over 13 amino acids. Germline assignment: CDR1 GTSNPN and CDR2 SVGIG (reference sequence). V gave up 0 bases and J gave up 6 bases, with 11 bases separating them.

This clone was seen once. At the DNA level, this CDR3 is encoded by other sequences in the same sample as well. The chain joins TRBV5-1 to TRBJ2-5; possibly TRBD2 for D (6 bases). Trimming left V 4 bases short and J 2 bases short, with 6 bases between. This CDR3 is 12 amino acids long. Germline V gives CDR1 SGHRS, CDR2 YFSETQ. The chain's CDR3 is CASSLAQETQYF. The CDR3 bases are TGCGCCAGCAGCCTAGCGCAAGAGACCCAGTACTTC.

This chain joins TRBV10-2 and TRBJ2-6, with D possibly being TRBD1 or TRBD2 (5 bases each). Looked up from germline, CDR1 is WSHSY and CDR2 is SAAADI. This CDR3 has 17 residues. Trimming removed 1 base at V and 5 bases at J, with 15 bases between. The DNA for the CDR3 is TGCGCCAGCAGTGAGTTGCTGGATGGGGGTTGGGCCAACGTCCTGACTTTC. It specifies CASSELLDGGWANVLTF.

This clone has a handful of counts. The CDR3 spells CASTGGTSGTDTQYF. The CDR3 coding sequence is TGTGCCAGTACGGGCGGTACTAGCGGGACAGATACGCAGTATTTT. The chain uses TRBV2 and TRBJ2-3; the match to TRBD2 covers 9 bases. This CDR3 has 15 residues. V was pared by 9 bases and J by 3 bases, with 10 bases of the junction left unmatched. Germline V gene sequence: CDR1 SNHLY, CDR2 FYNNEI.

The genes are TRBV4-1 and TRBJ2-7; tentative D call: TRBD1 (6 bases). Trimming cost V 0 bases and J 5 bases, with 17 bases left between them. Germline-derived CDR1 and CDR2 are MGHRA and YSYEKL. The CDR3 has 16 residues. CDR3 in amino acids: CASSQESARGADEQYF. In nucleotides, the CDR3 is TGCGCCAGCAGCCAAGAATCGGCCAGGGGTGCCGACGAGCAGTACTTC.

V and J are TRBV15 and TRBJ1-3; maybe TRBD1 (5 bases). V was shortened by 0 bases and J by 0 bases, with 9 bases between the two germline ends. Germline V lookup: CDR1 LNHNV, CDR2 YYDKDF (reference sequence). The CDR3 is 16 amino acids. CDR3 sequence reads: CATSRDVGGSGNTIYF. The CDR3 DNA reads TGTGCCACCAGCAGAGATGTGGGGGGCTCTGGAAACACCATATATTTT.

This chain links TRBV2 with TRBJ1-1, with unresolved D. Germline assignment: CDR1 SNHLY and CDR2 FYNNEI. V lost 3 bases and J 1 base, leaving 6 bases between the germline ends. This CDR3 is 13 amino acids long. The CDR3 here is CASSELGNTEAFF. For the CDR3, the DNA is TGTGCCAGCAGTGAGCTGGGGAACACTGAAGCTTTCTTT.

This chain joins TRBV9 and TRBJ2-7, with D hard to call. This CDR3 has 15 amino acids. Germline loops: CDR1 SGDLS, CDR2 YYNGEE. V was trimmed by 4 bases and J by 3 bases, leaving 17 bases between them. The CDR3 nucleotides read TGTGCCAGCAGCACCCGCTTTTTAGGGTTCTACGAGCAGTACTTC. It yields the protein CASSTRFLGFYEQYF.

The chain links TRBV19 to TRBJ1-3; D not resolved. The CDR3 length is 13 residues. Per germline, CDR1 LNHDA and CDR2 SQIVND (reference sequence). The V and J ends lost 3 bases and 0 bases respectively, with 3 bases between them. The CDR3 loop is CASSITSGNTIYF. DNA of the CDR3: TGTGCCAGTAGTATCACCTCTGGAAACACCATATATTTT.

The CDR3 protein is CASSVGNWDTEAFF. The CDR3 nucleotides read TGTGCCAGCAGCGTCGGGAATTGGGACACTGAAGCTTTCTTT. The genes are TRBV9 and TRBJ1-1, with no clear D. The CDR3 is made up of 14 amino acids. Germline V gene lookup returns CDR1 SGDLS and CDR2 YYNGEE. The V end lost 2 bases, the J end lost 3 bases, and 11 bases lay between the germline ends. Supplemented by reference TRBV9 and TRBJ1-1, the full variable domain reads DSGVTQTPKHLITATGQRVTLRCSPRSGDLSVYWYQQSLDQGLQFLIQYYNGEERAKGNILERFSAQQFPDLHSELNLSSLELGDSALYFCASSVGNWDTEAFFGQGTRLTVV.

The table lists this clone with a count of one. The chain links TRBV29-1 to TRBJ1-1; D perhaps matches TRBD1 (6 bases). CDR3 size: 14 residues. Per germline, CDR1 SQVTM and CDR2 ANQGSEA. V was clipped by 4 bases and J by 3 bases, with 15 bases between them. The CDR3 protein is CSVAWGGAYTEAFF. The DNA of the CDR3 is TGCAGCGTTGCATGGGGGGGGGCGTACACTGAAGCTTTCTTT.

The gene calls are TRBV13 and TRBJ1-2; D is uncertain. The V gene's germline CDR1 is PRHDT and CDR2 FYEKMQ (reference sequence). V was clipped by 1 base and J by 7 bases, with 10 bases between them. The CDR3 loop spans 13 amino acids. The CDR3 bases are TGTGCCAGCAGCTTAGAGCTCGGTGGTGGCTACACCTTC. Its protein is CASSLELGGGYTF.

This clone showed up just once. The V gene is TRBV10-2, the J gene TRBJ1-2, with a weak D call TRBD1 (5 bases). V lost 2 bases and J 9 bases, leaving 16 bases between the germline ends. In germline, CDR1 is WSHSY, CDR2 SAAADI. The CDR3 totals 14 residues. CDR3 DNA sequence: TGCGCCAGCAGTGAGGGCAGGGAAGTCTTGAGCTACACCTTC. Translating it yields CASSEGREVLSYTF.

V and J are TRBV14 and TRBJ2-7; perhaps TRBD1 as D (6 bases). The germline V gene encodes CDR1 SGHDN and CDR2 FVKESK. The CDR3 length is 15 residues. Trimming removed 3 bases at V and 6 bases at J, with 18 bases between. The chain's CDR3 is CASSHPNRDEGEQYF. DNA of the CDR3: TGTGCCAGCAGCCACCCGAACAGGGACGAGGGCGAGCAGTACTTC.

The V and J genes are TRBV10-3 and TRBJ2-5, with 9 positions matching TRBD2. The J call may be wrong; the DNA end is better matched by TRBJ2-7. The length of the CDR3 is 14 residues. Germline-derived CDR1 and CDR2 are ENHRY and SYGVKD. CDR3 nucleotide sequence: TGTGCCATCAGGGGGGGAGCGGGAGGATACGAGCAGTACTTC. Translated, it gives CAIRGGAGGYEQYF.

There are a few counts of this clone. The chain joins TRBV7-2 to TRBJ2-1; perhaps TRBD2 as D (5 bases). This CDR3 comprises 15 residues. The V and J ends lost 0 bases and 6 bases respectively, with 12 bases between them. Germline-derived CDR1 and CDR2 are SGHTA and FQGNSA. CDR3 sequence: CASSLAATRLNEQFF. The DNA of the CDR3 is TGTGCCAGCAGCTTAGCGGCCACTAGGCTCAATGAGCAGTTCTTC.